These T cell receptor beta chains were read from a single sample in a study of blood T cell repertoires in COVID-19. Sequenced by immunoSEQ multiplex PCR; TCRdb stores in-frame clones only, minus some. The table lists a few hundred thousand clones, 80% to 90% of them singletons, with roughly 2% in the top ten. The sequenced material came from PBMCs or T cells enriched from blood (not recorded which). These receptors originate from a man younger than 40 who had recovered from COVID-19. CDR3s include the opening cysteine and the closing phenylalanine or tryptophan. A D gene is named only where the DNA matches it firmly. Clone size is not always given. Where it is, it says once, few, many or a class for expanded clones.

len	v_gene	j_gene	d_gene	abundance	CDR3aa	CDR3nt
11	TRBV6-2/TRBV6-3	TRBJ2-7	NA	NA	CASSFGDEQYF	TGTGCCAGCAGTTTCGGGGACGAGCAGTACTTC
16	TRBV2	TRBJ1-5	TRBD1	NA	CASSLFQGAKDQPQHF	TGTGCCAGCAGTCTATTTCAGGGGGCGAAAGATCAGCCCCAGCATTTT
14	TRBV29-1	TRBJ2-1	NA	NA	CSVQVVNSYNEQFF	TGCAGCGTACAGGTGGTAAACTCCTACAATGAGCAGTTCTTC
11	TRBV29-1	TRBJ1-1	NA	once	CSVDKNTEAFF	TGCAGCGTTGATAAGAACACTGAAGCTTTCTTT
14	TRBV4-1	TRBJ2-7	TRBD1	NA	CASSQGTGAGEQYF	TGCGCCAGCAGCCAAGGGACAGGGGCCGGCGAGCAGTACTTC
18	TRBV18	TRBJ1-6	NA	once	CASSPTGQSNSYNSPLHF	TGTGCCAGCTCACCAACTGGACAGAGCAACTCCTATAATTCACCCCTCCACTTT
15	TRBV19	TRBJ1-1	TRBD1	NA	CASSLGQGVNTEAFF	TGTGCCAGTAGTCTCGGACAGGGTGTGAACACTGAAGCTTTCTTT
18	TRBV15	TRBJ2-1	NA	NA	CATGAYSLGGPNYNEQFF	TGTGCCACGGGAGCTTACAGCCTGGGGGGGCCCAACTACAATGAGCAGTTCTTC
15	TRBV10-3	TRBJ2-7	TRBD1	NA	CAISESVQGAGEQYF	TGTGCCATCAGTGAGTCTGTGCAGGGGGCAGGCGAGCAGTACTTC
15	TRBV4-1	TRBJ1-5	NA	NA	CASSQGTNSNQPQHF	TGCGCCAGCAGCCAAGGGACTAATAGCAATCAGCCCCAGCATTTT
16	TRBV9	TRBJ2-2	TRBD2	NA	CASSVGAGGYTGELFF	TGTGCCAGCAGCGTAGGAGCGGGGGGATACACCGGGGAGCTGTTTTTT
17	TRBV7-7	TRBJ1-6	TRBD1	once	CASSVTGGLARDSPLHF	TGTGCTAGCAGCGTAACAGGGGGCCTAGCTAGGGATTCACCCCTCCACTTT
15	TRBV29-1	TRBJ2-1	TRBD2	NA	CSVGPGTSPSNEQFF	TGCAGCGTTGGCCCCGGGACTAGTCCCTCCAATGAGCAGTTCTTC
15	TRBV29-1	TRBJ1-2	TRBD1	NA	CSVVSMDGRQGGYTF	TGCAGCGTTGTCTCAATGGACGGAAGACAGGGTGGCTACACCTTC
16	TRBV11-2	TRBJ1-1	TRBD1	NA	CASSLGSGTGRTEAFF	TGTGCCAGCAGCTTAGGTTCCGGGACAGGGAGGACTGAAGCTTTCTTT
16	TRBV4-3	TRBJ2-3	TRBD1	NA	CASSQDFKGGVDTQYF	TGCGCCAGCAGCCAAGATTTCAAAGGGGGCGTAGATACGCAGTATTTT
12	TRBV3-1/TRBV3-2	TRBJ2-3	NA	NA	CASSQARDTQYF	TGTGCCAGCAGCCAGGCTAGGGATACGCAGTATTTT
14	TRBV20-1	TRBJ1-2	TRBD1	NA	CSASPAQGAGGYTF	TGCAGTGCTAGTCCAGCACAGGGGGCGGGTGGCTACACCTTC
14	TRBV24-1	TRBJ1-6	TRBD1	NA	CATRPGQGCSPLHF	TGTGCCACCAGACCCGGACAGGGCTGTTCACCCCTCCACTTT
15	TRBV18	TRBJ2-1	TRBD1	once	CASSSDRGTYNEQFF	TGTGCCAGCTCGTCAGACAGGGGTACCTACAATGAGCAGTTCTTC
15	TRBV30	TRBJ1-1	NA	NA	CAWSYPGGWSTEAFF	TGTGCCTGGAGTTATCCGGGAGGCTGGTCGACTGAAGCTTTCTTT
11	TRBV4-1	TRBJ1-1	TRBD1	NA	CASRTTGRAFF	TGCGCCAGCAGGACGACAGGGAGAGCTTTCTTT
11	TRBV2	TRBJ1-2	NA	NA	CASIGGGGYTF	TGTGCCAGCATCGGGGGGGGTGGCTACACCTTC